The rows below give T cell receptor beta chains drawn from one sample of a study of blood T cell repertoires in COVID-19. The data were produced by immunoSEQ multiplex PCR, yet TCRdb's version contains in-frame clones alone and is incomplete. Altogether under 250,000 clones are present, about four fifths being singletons, with the ten largest covering about 2.1%. Material: peripheral blood. These receptors all come from a woman aged 60-75 years with acute or convalescent COVID-19. Both conserved end residues are part of each CDR3. A D gene is named only where the DNA matches it firmly. Expanded clones are given a class, and other clones once, few, many or no size at all.

J gene | clone size | D gene | V gene | CDR3 length | CDR3 DNA | CDR3 protein
TRBJ2-7 | NA | TRBD2 | TRBV4-1 | 18 | TGCGCCAGCAGCCAAGAGAGCGGGGAATCCTCGGGATTGCCCGAGCAGTACTTC | CASSQESGESSGLPEQYF
TRBJ1-2 | NA | NA | TRBV5-5 | 13 | TGTGCCAGCAGCTTGGAAGTCAGGGCAGGCTACACCTTC | CASSLEVRAGYTF
TRBJ1-5 | NA | NA | TRBV28 | 11 | TGTGCCAGCAGTCAAAATCAGCCCCAGCATTTT | CASSQNQPQHF
TRBJ2-5 | NA | TRBD2 | TRBV7-2 | 15 | TGTGCCAGCAGCTTAGGCGGGGGGGCCCAAGAGACCCAGTACTTC | CASSLGGGAQETQYF
TRBJ2-1 | NA | NA | TRBV30 | 11 | TGTGCCTCCCGTCTAGGAGGGGAGCAGTTCTTC | CASRLGGEQFF
TRBJ2-2 | NA | NA | TRBV28 | 15 | TGTGCCAGCAGTTCCCTCAACTATAACACCGGGGAGCTGTTTTTT | CASSSLNYNTGELFF
TRBJ1-3 | NA | NA | TRBV4-2 | 18 | TGTGCCAGCAGCCAAGATCTGAACAGGGTAGTAACTGGAAACACCATATATTTT | CASSQDLNRVVTGNTIYF
TRBJ1-4 | NA | NA | TRBV2 | 12 | TGTGCCACCCAACAGGGACCAGAAGAACTGTTTTTT | CATQQGPEELFF
TRBJ1-1 | NA | NA | TRBV6-1 | 13 | TGTGCCAGCAGTGAAAGGCAGGACACTGAAGCTTTCTTT | CASSERQDTEAFF
TRBJ2-4 | NA | NA | TRBV5-4 | 15 | TGTGCCAGCAGCTCGTACAGGGCGGCCAAAAACATTCAGTACTTC | CASSSYRAAKNIQYF
TRBJ1-2 | once | NA | TRBV7-8 | 14 | TGTGCCAGCAGCGTTCAGGGGACTAACTATGGCTACACCTTC | CASSVQGTNYGYTF
TRBJ1-3 | NA | NA | TRBV3-1/TRBV3-2 | 12 | TGTGCCAGCAGCCCCCGGGGAAACACCATATATTTT | CASSPRGNTIYF
TRBJ2-1 | NA | NA | TRBV6-2/TRBV6-3 | 15 | TGTGCCAGCAGTTACTCTGGGGGGTTCTACAATGAGCAGTTCTTC | CASSYSGGFYNEQFF
TRBJ1-1 | NA | NA | TRBV3-1/TRBV3-2 | 13 | TGTGCCAGCAGCCTCGCAGGTAACACTGAAGCTTTCTTT | CASSLAGNTEAFF
TRBJ1-2 | NA | NA | TRBV5-4 | 14 | TGTGCCAGCAGCTTGGATCCGGTCAACTATGGCTACACCTTC | CASSLDPVNYGYTF
TRBJ2-7 | NA | NA | TRBV5-1 | 15 | TGCGCCAGCAGCCCAAGACAGAGTTTCACCTACGAGCAGTACTTC | CASSPRQSFTYEQYF
TRBJ1-5 | NA | TRBD1 | TRBV6-5 | 13 | TGTGTAACCTGGGACAGGGGGCAACAGCCCCAGCATTTT | CVTWDRGQQPQHF
TRBJ2-7 | NA | NA | TRBV12-3/TRBV12-4 | 12 | TGTGCCAGCAGGTATAATACCCGGGAGCAGTACTTC | CASRYNTREQYF
TRBJ1-1 | NA | NA | TRBV6-2/TRBV6-3 | 13 | TGTGCCAGCAGTTACGGCCGAACAACTGAAGCTTTCTTT | CASSYGRTTEAFF
TRBJ1-2 | few | NA | TRBV11-2 | 15 | TGTGCCAGCAGCTTAAATCCAGGAGGGGTAAATGGCTACACCTTC | CASSLNPGGVNGYTF
TRBJ2-4 | NA | TRBD1 | TRBV24-1 | 16 | TGTGCCACCAGTGATTCGATAGACAGGGGTCGAAACATTCAGTACTTC | CATSDSIDRGRNIQYF
TRBJ2-3 | NA | NA | TRBV5-1 | 14 | TGCGCCAGCGAGGGCGGGTATAGCACAGATACGCAGTATTTT | CASEGGYSTDTQYF
TRBJ1-4 | NA | NA | TRBV25-1 | 16 | TGTGCCAGCAGTCACCGAAGCGGGGCAACTAATGAAAAACTGTTTTTT | CASSHRSGATNEKLFF
TRBJ1-2 | once | NA | TRBV7-3 | 14 | TGTGCCAGCAGCCAGGACATTTCCAACTATGGCTACACCTTC | CASSQDISNYGYTF
TRBJ2-1 | few | NA | TRBV20-1 | 12 | TGCAGTGCTAGTCTGGTAGACAATGAGCAGTTCTTC | CSASLVDNEQFF
TRBJ2-7 | NA | NA | TRBV30 | 11 | TGTGCCTGGAGTCAGGGCTACGAGCAGTACTTC | CAWSQGYEQYF
TRBJ1-5 | few | TRBD1 | TRBV19 | 15 | TGTGCCAGTAGTTCTTCAGGGGGCGCAAATCAGCCCCAGCATTTT | CASSSSGGANQPQHF
TRBJ1-1 | NA | TRBD1 | TRBV7-6 | 16 | TGTGCCAGCAGCGTGCGGGACAGAGGGGATTACACTGAAGCTTTCTTT | CASSVRDRGDYTEAFF
TRBJ2-1 | NA | TRBD2 | TRBV6-2/TRBV6-3 | 17 | TGTGCCAGCAGCTATTTACTAGCGGGGGGGCCTCTCAATGAGCAGTTCTTC | CASSYLLAGGPLNEQFF
TRBJ1-4 | few | NA | TRBV19 | 16 | TGTGCCAGTAGTATTCGGGGGGCAGCAACTAATGAAAAACTGTTTTTT | CASSIRGAATNEKLFF
TRBJ2-7 | NA | NA | TRBV14 | 13 | TGTGCCAGCAGCCATCGAAGGGGCTACGAGCAGTACTTC | CASSHRRGYEQYF
TRBJ1-3 | NA | NA | TRBV4-2 | 15 | TGTGCCAGCAGCCAAGGGGCCAGCTCTGGAAACACCATATATTTT | CASSQGASSGNTIYF
TRBJ1-2 | NA | NA | TRBV19 | 13 | TGTGCCAGTAAGGAGGCAACCCATTATGGCTACACCTTC | CASKEATHYGYTF
TRBJ1-3 | NA | NA | TRBV6-6 | 15 | TGTGCCAGCAGTTACTGGCGGGGAACCGGAGACACCATATATTTT | CASSYWRGTGDTIYF
TRBJ2-3 | NA | TRBD2 | TRBV27 | 13 | TGTGCCAGCCGGACTAGACTCACAGATACGCAGTATTTT | CASRTRLTDTQYF
TRBJ1-5 | NA | NA | TRBV9 | 15 | TGTGCCAGCAGCCTTCAGGGTCTTAGCAATCAGCCCCAGCATTTT | CASSLQGLSNQPQHF
TRBJ1-6 | NA | NA | TRBV5-1 | 16 | TGCGCCAGCAGCTTAACCACGGGACAAGATAATTCACCCCTCCACTTT | CASSLTTGQDNSPLHF
TRBJ2-7 | NA | NA | TRBV27 | 15 | TGTGCCAGCAGTTTGGTCAGGGCGAACGTCGACGAGCAGTACTTC | CASSLVRANVDEQYF
TRBJ1-2 | NA | NA | TRBV5-1 | 16 | TGCGCCAGCAGCCTGGAGTACAGGGCGAGGAACTATGGCTACACCTTC | CASSLEYRARNYGYTF
TRBJ2-5 | few | NA | TRBV6-5 | 15 | NA | CASSSSAGRLETQYF
TRBJ1-4 | NA | TRBD1 | TRBV27 | 17 | TGTGCCAGCAGACCACCGGGACAGGGAGCCCTAAATGAAAAACTGTTTTTT | CASRPPGQGALNEKLFF